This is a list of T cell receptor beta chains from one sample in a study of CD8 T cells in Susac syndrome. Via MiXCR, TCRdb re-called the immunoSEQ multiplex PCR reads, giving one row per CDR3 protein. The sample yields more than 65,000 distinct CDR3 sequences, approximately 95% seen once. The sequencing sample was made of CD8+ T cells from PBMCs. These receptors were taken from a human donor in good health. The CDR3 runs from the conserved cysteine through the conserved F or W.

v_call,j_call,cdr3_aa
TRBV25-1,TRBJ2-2,CASGRGSGAGELFF
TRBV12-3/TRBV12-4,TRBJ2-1,CASSAGAGNEQFF
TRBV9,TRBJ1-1,CASSVGQAAYEAFF
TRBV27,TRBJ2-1,CASSLSTLYNEQFF
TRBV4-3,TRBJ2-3,CASTPGLGTTDTQYF
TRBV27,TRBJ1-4,CASSLLSTNEKLFF
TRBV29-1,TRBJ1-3,CSARGGVSGNTIYF
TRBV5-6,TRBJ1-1,CGSGGRNTEAFF
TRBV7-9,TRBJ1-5,CASSLGDIYQPQHF
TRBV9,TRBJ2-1,CASSVARGWDEQFF
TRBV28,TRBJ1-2,CASSPTGTGFNYGYTF
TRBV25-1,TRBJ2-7,CASSEGVGISHEQYF
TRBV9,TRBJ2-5,CASSVASDRETQYF
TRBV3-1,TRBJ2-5,CASSPNLKTQYF
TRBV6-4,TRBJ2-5,CASDSLRGHQYF
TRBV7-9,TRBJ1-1,CASSDTGGKNTEAFF
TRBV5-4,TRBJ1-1,CAGYGGTEAFF
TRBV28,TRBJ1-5,CASSPGTIWHF
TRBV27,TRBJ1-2,CASSPLIQLTNYGYTF
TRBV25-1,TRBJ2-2,CASSEGPTASNTGELFF
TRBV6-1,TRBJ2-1,CASSEDRGDEQFF
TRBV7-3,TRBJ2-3,CASSSAGGSDTQYF
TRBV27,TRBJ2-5,CASSFGGDELVSQETQYF
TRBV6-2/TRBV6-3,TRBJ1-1,CASSRKWTNREAFF
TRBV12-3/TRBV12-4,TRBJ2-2,CASRIGLPWAVNTGELFF
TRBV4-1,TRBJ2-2,CASSQETGENTGELFF
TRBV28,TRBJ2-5,CASSAGQGHQETQYF
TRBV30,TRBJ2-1,CAWSVGSGSSYNEQFF
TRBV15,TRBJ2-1,CATSAWASGGSYNEQFF
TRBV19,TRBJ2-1,CASSIGTSGGAAYNEQFF
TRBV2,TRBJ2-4,CASTDLLWGKAKNIQYF
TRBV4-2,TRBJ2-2,CASSPTTSGAYTGELFF
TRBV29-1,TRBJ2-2,CSSLDPNTGELFF
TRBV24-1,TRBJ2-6,CATSDSSSGANVLTF
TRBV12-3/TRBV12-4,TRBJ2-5,CASSLGTAGGQETQYF
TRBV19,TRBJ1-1,CASTLELNTEAFF
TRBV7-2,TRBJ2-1,CASSPTGLGSYNEQFF